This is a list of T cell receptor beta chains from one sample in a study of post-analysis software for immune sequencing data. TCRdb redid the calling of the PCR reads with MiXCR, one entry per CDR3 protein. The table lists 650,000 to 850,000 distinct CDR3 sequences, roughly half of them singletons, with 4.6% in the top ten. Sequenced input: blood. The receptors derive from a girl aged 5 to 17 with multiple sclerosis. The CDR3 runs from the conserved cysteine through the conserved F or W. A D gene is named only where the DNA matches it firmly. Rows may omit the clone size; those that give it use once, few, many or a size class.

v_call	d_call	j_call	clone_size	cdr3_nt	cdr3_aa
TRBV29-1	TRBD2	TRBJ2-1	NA	TGCAGCGTTGAAGGACTAGCGGGAAGGGGATATGAGCAGTTCTTC	CSVEGLAGRGYEQFF
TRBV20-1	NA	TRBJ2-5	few	TGCAGTGCTGACGGGCGACAAGAGACCCAGTACTTC	CSADGRQETQYF
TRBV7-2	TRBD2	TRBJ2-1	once	TGTGCCAGCAGCTTAGGGCCTAGCGGCTCCTACAATGAGCAGTTCTTC	CASSLGPSGSYNEQFF
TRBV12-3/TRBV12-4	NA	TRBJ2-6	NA	TGTGCCAGCAGTTTACGTCTGACGCGAGCCAACGTCCTGACTTTC	CASSLRLTRANVLTF
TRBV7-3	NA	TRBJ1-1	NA	TGTGCCAGCAGCGTAAACAGGGAGTCCGGCGCTTTCTTT	CASSVNRESGAFF
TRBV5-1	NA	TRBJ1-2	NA	TGCGCCAGCAGCTCGACAGCTGAAGGGTATGGCTACACCTTC	CASSSTAEGYGYTF
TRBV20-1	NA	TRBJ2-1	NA	TGCAGTGCTAATCAGGCGTCCCCCTACAATGAGCAGTTCTTC	CSANQASPYNEQFF
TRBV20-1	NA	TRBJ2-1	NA	TGCAGTGCAAGGCAGGACGGAACAACCAATGAGCAGTTCTTC	CSARQDGTTNEQFF
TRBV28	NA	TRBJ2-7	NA	TGTGCCTCCCAGCAGGCGGGGGCGACCTACGAGCAGTACTTC	CASQQAGATYEQYF
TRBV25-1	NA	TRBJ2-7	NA	TGTGCCAGCGCTGGACGGGACTTGATAGAGCAGTACTTC	CASAGRDLIEQYF
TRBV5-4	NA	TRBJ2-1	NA	TGTGCCGCCTTGCCATCGGTAAGCTCCTACAATGAGCAGTTCTTC	CAALPSVSSYNEQFF
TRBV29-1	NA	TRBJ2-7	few	TGCAGCGTTGAGGGGGGAGCCCAGACAGACTACGAGCAGTACTTC	CSVEGGAQTDYEQYF